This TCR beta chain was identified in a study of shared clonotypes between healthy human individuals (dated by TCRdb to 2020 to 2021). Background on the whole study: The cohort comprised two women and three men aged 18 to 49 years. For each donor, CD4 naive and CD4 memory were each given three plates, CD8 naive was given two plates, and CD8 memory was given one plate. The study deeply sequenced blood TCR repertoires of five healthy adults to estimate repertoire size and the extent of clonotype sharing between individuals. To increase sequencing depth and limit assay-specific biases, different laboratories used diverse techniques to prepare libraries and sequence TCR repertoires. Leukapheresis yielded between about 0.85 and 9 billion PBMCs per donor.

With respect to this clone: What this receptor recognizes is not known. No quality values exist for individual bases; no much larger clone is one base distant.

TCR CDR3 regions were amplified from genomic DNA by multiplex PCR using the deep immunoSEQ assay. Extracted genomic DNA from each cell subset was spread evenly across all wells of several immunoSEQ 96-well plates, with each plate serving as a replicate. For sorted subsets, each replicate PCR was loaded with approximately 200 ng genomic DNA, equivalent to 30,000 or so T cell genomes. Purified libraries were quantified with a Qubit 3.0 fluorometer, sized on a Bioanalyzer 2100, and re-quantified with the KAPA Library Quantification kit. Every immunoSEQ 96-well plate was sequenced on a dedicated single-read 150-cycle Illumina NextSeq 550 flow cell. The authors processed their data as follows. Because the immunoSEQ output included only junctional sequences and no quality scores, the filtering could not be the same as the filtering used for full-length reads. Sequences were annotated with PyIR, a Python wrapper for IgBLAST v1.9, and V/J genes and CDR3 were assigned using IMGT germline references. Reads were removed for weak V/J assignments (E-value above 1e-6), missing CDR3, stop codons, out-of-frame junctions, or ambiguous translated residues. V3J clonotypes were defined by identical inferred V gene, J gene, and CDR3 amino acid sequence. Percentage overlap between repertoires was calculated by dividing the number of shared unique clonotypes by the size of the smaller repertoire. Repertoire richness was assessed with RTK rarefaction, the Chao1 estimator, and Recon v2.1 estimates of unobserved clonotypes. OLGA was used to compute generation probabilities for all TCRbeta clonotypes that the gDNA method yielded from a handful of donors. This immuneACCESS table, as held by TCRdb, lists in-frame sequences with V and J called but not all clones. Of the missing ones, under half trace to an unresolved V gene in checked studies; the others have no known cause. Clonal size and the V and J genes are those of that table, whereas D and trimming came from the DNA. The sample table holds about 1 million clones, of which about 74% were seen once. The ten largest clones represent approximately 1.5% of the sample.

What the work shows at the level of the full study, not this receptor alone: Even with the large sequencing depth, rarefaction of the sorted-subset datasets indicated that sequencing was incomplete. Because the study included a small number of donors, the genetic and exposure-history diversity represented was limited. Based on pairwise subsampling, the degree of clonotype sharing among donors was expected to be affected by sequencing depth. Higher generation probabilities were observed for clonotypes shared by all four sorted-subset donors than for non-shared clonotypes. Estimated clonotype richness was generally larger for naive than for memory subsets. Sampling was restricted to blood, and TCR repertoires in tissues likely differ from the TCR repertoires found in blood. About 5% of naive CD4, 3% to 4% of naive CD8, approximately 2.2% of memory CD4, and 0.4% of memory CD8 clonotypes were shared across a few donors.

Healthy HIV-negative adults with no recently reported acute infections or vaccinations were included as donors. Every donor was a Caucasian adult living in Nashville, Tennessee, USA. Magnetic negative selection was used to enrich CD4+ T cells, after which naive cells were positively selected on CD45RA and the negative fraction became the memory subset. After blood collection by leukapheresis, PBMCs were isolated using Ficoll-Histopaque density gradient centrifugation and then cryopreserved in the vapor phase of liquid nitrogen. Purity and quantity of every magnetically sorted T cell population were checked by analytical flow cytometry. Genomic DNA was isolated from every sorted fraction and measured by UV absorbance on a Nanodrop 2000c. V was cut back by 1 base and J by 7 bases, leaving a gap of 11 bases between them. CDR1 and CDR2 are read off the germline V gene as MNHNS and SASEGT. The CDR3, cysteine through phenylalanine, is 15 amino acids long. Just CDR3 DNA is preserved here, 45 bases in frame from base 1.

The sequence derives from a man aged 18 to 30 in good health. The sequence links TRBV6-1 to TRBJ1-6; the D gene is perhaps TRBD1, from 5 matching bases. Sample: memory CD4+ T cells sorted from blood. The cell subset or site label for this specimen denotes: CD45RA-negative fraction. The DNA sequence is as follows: TGTGCCAGCAGTGAAGGGTGGAGGGGAAATTCACCCCTCCACTTT. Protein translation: CASSEGWRGNSPLHF.